The rows below give T cell receptor beta chains drawn from one sample of a study of T cell responses to AZD1222 COVID-19 vaccine. Only in-frame clones appear in the TCRdb table, and some are missing; sequencing was by immunoSEQ multiplex PCR. The sample lists roughly 65,000 clones, 80% seen once, with 12% in the top ten. The material sequenced was peripheral blood, taken on day 0 of AZD1222 vaccination. The receptors stem from an adult in good health. Both conserved end residues are part of each CDR3. A D gene is named only where the DNA matches it firmly. Only part of the rows carry a size: once, few, many, or a class if the clone is expanded.

V gene: TRBV5-5; J gene: TRBJ1-5; CDR3 length: 17; D gene: -; clone size: once; CDR3 DNA: TGTGCCAGCACCACGCAAATAAAGTTGGGGGCCGGTCAGCCCCAGCATTTT; CDR3 protein: CASTTQIKLGAGQPQHF
V gene: TRBV14; J gene: TRBJ2-3; CDR3 length: 17; D gene: -; clone size: -; CDR3 DNA: TGTGCCAGCAGCCAAGTTTCTTTACATACTAGCACAGATACGCAGTATTTT; CDR3 protein: CASSQVSLHTSTDTQYF
V gene: TRBV6-2/TRBV6-3; J gene: TRBJ1-2; CDR3 length: 13; D gene: TRBD1; clone size: -; CDR3 DNA: TGTGCCAGCAGTTGGACAGGGGGCGATGGCTACACCTTC; CDR3 protein: CASSWTGGDGYTF
V gene: TRBV27; J gene: TRBJ2-2; CDR3 length: 15; D gene: TRBD1; clone size: -; CDR3 DNA: TGTGCCAGCAGTTTACAGGGGGCAGGCACCGGGGAGCTGTTTTTT; CDR3 protein: CASSLQGAGTGELFF
V gene: TRBV7-9; J gene: TRBJ2-5; CDR3 length: 15; D gene: -; clone size: -; CDR3 DNA: TGTGCCAGCAGCTACGGGACATCCGGCGGGGAGACCCAGTACTTC; CDR3 protein: CASSYGTSGGETQYF
V gene: TRBV30; J gene: TRBJ2-4; CDR3 length: 15; D gene: TRBD2; clone size: -; CDR3 DNA: TGTGCCTGGGGCCCGACTAGCGGGGGGTTATACATTCAGTACTTC; CDR3 protein: CAWGPTSGGLYIQYF
V gene: TRBV6-5; J gene: TRBJ1-1; CDR3 length: 14; D gene: TRBD1; clone size: -; CDR3 DNA: TGTGCCAGCACCCACGACAGGGGTGACACTGAAGCTTTCTTT; CDR3 protein: CASTHDRGDTEAFF
V gene: TRBV19; J gene: TRBJ1-2; CDR3 length: 14; D gene: -; clone size: few; CDR3 DNA: TGTGCCAGTAGTATACAGGGGTTTCACTATGGCTACACCTTC; CDR3 protein: CASSIQGFHYGYTF
V gene: TRBV28; J gene: TRBJ1-5; CDR3 length: 16; D gene: -; clone size: -; CDR3 DNA: TGTGCCAGCAGCCAGATCCAGGGGACTAACAATCAGCCCCAGCATTTT; CDR3 protein: CASSQIQGTNNQPQHF
V gene: TRBV5-1; J gene: TRBJ2-3; CDR3 length: 14; D gene: -; clone size: -; CDR3 DNA: TGCGCCAGCAGCTCGTACATTAGCGCAGATACGCAGTATTTT; CDR3 protein: CASSSYISADTQYF
V gene: TRBV18; J gene: TRBJ1-2; CDR3 length: 13; D gene: TRBD1; clone size: -; CDR3 DNA: TGTGCCAGCTCGCCCGGGACAGTCTATGGCTACACCTTC; CDR3 protein: CASSPGTVYGYTF
V gene: TRBV7-9; J gene: TRBJ1-5; CDR3 length: 13; D gene: -; clone size: many; CDR3 DNA: TGTGCCAGCAGCACCGAGGGGGGCCAGCCCCAGCATTTT; CDR3 protein: CASSTEGGQPQHF
V gene: TRBV7-2; J gene: TRBJ1-2; CDR3 length: 12; D gene: -; clone size: few; CDR3 DNA: TGTGCCAGCAGCTTAGACCTCTATGGCTACACCTTC; CDR3 protein: CASSLDLYGYTF
V gene: TRBV6-2/TRBV6-3; J gene: TRBJ2-1; CDR3 length: 15; D gene: TRBD1; clone size: -; CDR3 DNA: TGTGCCAGCAGTCCGGACAGGGTGATGAACAATGAGCAGTTCTTC; CDR3 protein: CASSPDRVMNNEQFF
V gene: TRBV12-3/TRBV12-4; J gene: TRBJ1-2; CDR3 length: 12; D gene: -; clone size: -; CDR3 DNA: TGTGCCAGCAGTTTTTCTAACTATGGCTACACCTTC; CDR3 protein: CASSFSNYGYTF
V gene: TRBV6-5; J gene: TRBJ1-5; CDR3 length: 14; D gene: -; clone size: -; CDR3 DNA: TGTGCCAGCAGCTCGGGGGTTCGTAATCAGCCCCAGCATTTT; CDR3 protein: CASSSGVRNQPQHF
V gene: TRBV3-1/TRBV3-2; J gene: TRBJ1-6; CDR3 length: 17; D gene: -; clone size: many; CDR3 DNA: TGTGCCAGCAGCCAACGAACGCCGGGACTCTATAATTCACCCCTCCACTTT; CDR3 protein: CASSQRTPGLYNSPLHF
V gene: TRBV2; J gene: TRBJ2-6; CDR3 length: 17; D gene: TRBD1; clone size: -; CDR3 DNA: TGTGCCAGATTTACCGGGACAGGGCCCTCTGGGGCCAACGTCCTGACTTTC; CDR3 protein: CARFTGTGPSGANVLTF
V gene: TRBV27; J gene: TRBJ2-7; CDR3 length: 14; D gene: -; clone size: -; CDR3 DNA: TGTGCCAGCAGTTCCATCCGGGGTGGGTACGAGCAGTACTTC; CDR3 protein: CASSSIRGGYEQYF